This T cell receptor beta chain originates from a study of T cells in Graves' hyperthyroidism and ophthalmopathy. PBMCs were obtained from 9 to 10 ml fresh peripheral blood. V was clipped by 3 bases and J by 1 base; unmatched bases: 8. This CDR3 comprises 16 residues. RNA transcripts served as the template for amplifying TCR beta CDR3 regions. The HTBI primer set drove a first-round RT-PCR of the TCR CDR3. One entry per CDR3 protein, called by TCRdb with MiXCR from the multiplex PCR reads. There are approximately 370,000 distinct CDR3 sequences in the sample; about 15% occur only once, and approximately 32% lies in the top ten.

Input material: blood. The sequence was collected from a woman between 25 and 40 years old with Graves' hyperthyroidism. The V and J genes are TRBV12-3 or TRBV12-4 and TRBJ1-1, with 7 bases aligning to TRBD1. In DNA, the CDR3 is TGTGCCAGCAGTTTTTCCTCCGGGACAGCGAACACTGAAGCTTTCTTT. Translation: CASSFSSGTANTEAFF.